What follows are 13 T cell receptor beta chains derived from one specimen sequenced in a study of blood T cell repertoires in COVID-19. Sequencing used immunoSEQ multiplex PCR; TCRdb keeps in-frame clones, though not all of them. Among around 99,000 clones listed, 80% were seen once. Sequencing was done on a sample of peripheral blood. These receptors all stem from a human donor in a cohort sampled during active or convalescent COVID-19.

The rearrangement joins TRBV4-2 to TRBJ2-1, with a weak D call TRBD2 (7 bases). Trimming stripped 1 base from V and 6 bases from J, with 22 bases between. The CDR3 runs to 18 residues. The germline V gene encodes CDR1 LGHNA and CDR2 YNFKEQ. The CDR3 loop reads CASSQGMWGGAEGNEQFF. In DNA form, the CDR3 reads TGTGCCAGCAGCCAAGGGATGTGGGGGGGCGCGGAGGGCAATGAGCAGTTCTTC.

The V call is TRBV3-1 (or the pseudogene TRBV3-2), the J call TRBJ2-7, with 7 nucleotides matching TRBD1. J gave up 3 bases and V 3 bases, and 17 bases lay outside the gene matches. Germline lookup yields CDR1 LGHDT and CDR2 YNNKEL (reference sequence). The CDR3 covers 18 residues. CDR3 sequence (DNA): TGTGCCAGCAGCCACCAGGGGCGACAGGGTACGGAAAACTACGAGCAGTACTTC. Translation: CASSHQGRQGTENYEQYF.

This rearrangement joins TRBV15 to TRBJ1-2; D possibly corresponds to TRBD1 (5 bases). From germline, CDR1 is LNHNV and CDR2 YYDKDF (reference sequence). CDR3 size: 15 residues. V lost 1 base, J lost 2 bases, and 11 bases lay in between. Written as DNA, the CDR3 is TGTGCCACCAGCAGAGGACTGGGGGGGAACTATGGCTACACCTTC. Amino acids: CATSRGLGGNYGYTF.

CDR3 amino acids: CASSLRGSGDVPYNEQFF. The DNA for the CDR3 is TGTGCCAGCAGCTTAAGAGGATCGGGAGATGTGCCCTACAATGAGCAGTTCTTC. The chain joins TRBV7-3 to TRBJ2-1, with D possibly matching TRBD2 (6 bases). V was shortened by 1 base and J by 2 bases, with 18 bases between the two germline ends. CDR1 is SGHTA and CDR2 is FQGTGA in the germline V gene. This CDR3 has 18 residues.

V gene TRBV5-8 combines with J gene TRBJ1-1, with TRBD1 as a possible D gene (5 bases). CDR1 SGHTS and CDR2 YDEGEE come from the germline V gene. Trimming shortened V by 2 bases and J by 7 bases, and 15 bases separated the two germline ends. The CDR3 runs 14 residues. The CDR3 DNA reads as TGTGCCAGCAGCTTAACGGGTTTAAGGGGTGAAGCTTTCTTT. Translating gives CASSLTGLRGEAFF.

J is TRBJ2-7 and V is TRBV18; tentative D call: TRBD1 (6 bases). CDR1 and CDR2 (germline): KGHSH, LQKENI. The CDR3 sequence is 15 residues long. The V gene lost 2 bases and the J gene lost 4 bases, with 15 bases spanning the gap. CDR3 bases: TGTGCCAGCTCACCATGGGATGGGGGCCAGTACGAGCAGTACTTC. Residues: CASSPWDGGQYEQYF.

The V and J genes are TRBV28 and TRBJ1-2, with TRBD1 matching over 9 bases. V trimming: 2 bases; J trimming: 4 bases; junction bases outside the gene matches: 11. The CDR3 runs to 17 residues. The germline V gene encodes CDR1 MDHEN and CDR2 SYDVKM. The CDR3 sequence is CASSLTGGLTQSYGYTF. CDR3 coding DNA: TGTGCCAGCAGTTTAACAGGGGGCCTAACCCAATCCTATGGCTACACCTTC.

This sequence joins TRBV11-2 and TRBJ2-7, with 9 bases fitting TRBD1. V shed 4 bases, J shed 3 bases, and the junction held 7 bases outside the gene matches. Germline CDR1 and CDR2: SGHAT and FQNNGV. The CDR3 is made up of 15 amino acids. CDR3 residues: CASSWGQGRLYEQYF. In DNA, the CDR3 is TGTGCCAGCAGCTGGGGACAGGGCCGACTCTACGAGCAGTACTTC. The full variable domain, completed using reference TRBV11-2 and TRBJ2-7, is EAGVAQSPRYKIIEKRQSVAFWCNPISGHATLYWYQQILGQGPKLLIQFQNNGVVDDSQLPKDRFSAERLKGVDSTLKIQPAKLEDSAVYLCASSWGQGRLYEQYFGPGTRLTVT.

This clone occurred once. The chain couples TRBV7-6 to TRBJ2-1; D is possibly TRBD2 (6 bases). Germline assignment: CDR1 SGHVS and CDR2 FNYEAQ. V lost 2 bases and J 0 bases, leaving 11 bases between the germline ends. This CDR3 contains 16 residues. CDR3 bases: TGTGCCAGCAGCTTATTAGCCGGGAGCTCCTACAATGAGCAGTTCTTC. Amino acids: CASSLLAGSSYNEQFF.

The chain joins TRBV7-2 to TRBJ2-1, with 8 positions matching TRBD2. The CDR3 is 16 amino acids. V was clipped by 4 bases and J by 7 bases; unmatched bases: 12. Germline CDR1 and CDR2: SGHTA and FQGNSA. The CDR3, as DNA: TGTGCCAGCAGCTGGAAGCGGGGGACCAAGGTAAATGAGCAGTTCTTC. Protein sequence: CASSWKRGTKVNEQFF.

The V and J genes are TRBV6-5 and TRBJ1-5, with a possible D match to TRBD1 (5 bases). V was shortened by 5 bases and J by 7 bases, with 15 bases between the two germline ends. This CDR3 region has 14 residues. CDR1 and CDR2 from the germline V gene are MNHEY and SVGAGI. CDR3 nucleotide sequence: TGTGCCAGCAGTCCCCAGGGATGGGAACAGCCCCAGCATTTT. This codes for CASSPQGWEQPQHF.

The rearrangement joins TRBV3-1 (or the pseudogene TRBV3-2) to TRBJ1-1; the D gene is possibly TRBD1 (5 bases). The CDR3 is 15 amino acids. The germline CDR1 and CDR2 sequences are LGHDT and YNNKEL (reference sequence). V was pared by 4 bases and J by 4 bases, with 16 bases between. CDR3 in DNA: TGTGCCAGCAGCCCCAAAATCAGGGATTTCACTGAAGCTTTCTTT. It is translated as CASSPKIRDFTEAFF.

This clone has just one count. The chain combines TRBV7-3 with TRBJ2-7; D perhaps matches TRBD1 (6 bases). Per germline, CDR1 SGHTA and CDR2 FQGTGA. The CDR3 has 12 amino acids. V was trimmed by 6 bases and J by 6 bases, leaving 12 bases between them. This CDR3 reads CASSTGMGEQYF. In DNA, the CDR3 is TGTGCCAGCAGTACAGGGATGGGCGAGCAGTACTTC.